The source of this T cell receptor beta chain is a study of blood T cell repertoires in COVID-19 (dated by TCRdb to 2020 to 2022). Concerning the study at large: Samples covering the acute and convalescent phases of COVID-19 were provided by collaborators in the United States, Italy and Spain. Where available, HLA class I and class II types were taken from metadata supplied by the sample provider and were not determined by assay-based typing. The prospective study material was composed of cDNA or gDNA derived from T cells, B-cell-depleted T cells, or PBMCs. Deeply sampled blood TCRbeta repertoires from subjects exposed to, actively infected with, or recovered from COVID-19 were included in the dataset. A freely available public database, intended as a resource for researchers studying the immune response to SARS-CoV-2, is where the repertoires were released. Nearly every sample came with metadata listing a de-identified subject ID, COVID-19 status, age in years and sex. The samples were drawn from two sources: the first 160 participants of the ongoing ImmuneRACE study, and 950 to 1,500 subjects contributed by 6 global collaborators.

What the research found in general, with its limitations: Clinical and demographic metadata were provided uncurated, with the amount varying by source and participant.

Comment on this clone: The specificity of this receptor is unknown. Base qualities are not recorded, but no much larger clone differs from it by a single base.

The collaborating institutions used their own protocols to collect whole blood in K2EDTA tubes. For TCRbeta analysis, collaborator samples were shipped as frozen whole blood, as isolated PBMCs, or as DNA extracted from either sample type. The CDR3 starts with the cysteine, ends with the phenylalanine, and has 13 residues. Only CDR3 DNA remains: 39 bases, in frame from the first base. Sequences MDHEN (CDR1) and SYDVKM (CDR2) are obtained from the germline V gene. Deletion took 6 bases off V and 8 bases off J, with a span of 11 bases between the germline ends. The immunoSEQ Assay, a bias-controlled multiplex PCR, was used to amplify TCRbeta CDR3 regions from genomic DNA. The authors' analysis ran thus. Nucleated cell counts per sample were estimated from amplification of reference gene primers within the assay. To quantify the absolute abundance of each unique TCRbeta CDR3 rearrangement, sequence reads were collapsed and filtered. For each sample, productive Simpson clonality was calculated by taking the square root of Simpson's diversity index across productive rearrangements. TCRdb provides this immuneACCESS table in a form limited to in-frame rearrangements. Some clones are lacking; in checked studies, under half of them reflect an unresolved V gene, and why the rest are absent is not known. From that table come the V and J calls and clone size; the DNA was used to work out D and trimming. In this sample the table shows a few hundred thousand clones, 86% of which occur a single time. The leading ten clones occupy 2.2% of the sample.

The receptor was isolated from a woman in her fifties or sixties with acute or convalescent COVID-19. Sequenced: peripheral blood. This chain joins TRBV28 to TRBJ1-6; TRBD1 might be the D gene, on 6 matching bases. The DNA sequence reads TGTGCCAGCAGAAAATCAGGGGATTCACCCCTCCACTTT. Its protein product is CASRKSGDSPLHF.